One sample yielded the 18 T cell receptor beta chains listed below, sequenced in a study of PD-L1 blockade in urothelial cancer. The method was immunoSEQ multiplex PCR; TCRdb's version includes in-frame clones alone and lacks a portion of them. The sample lists about 49,000 clones, roughly 78% seen once, with about 10% in the top ten. Time point of the sample: pretreatment peripheral blood. This sample comprised PBMCs, obtained around atezolizumab (anti-PD-L1) treatment. The receptors were sampled from a man between 65 and 85 years old with urothelial cancer.

The chain couples TRBV5-1 to TRBJ2-2; TRBD2 matches 8 bases. The CDR3 spans 17 residues. With V trimmed by 2 bases and J by 2 bases, 8 bases remained unmatched. Germline values: CDR1 SGHRS, CDR2 YFSETQ. DNA for the CDR3: TGCGCCAGCAGCTTAACTCTTAGCGGGATAAACACCGGGGAGCTGTTTTTT. Translating gives CASSLTLSGINTGELFF.

As to this clone: Sequence at one end of the junction differs from germline and may be a read error. The V call is TRBV7-7, the J call TRBJ2-7, with a weak D call TRBD1 (6 bases). The CDR3 is 15 amino acids. Germline CDR1 reads SSHAT; CDR2 reads FNYEAQ (reference sequence). Written as DNA, the CDR3 is TGTGCTAGCAGCTTAGCTCAGGGGTATGTTTACGAGCAGTACTTC. Translating gives CASSLAQGYVYEQYF.

This clone showed up just a few times. The rearrangement links TRBV6-5 to TRBJ1-3; D call uncertain. CDR3 length: 15 residues. The V and J ends lost 0 bases and 2 bases respectively, with 8 bases between them. CDR1 is MNHEY, CDR2 SVGAGI, per germline. The CDR3 DNA follows: TGTGCCAGCAGTTACTCGACAAGTCCTGGAAACACCATATATTTT. Encoded protein: CASSYSTSPGNTIYF.

The V and J genes are TRBV5-1 and TRBJ2-1, with 9 bases matching TRBD1. This CDR3 is 15 amino acids long. The ends lost 4 bases at V and 3 bases at J; junction bases unmatched: 5. Germline V lookup: CDR1 SGHRS, CDR2 YFSETQ. Written as DNA, the CDR3 is TGCGCCAGCAGCGGCGGGACAGGGATCTACAATGAGCAGTTCTTC. It translates to CASSGGTGIYNEQFF.

This clone was detected a few times. This chain connects TRBV18 to TRBJ2-1; 7 bases match TRBD1. Germline loops: CDR1 KGHSH, CDR2 LQKENI. CDR3 length: 13 amino acids. Losses at the gene ends were 6 bases for V and 7 bases for J; bases not matched to a gene: 6. CDR3: CASSQGELNEQFF. In nucleotides, the CDR3 is TGTGCCAGCTCTCAGGGGGAGTTAAATGAGCAGTTCTTC.

The chain recombines TRBV28 with TRBJ2-7; 9 bases fit TRBD1. The CDR3 length is 14 residues. CDR1 and CDR2 (germline): MDHEN, SYDVKM. V was pared by 9 bases and J by 5 bases, with 11 bases of the junction left unmatched. CDR3 protein: CASYTGTGSHEQYF. The CDR3 bases are TGTGCCAGTTATACCGGGACAGGGTCCCACGAGCAGTACTTC.

This chain uses TRBV11-1 with TRBJ2-7, with 8 positions matching TRBD2. This CDR3 region has 15 residues. The V gene end was trimmed by 5 bases and the J gene end by 0 bases; junction bases not matched to a gene: 6. Germline assignment: CDR1 SGHAT and CDR2 FQDESV (reference sequence). CDR3 residues: CASSGLAWGSYEQYF. The DNA for the CDR3 is TGTGCCAGCAGCGGACTAGCTTGGGGCTCCTACGAGCAGTACTTC.

The chain carries TRBV19 and TRBJ1-2, with 8 positions matching TRBD1. The CDR3 contains 15 residues. V shed 9 bases, J shed 4 bases, and the junction held 13 bases outside the gene matches. The germline gives CDR1 LNHDA, CDR2 SQIVND (reference sequence). The CDR3 sequence is CASLVSGQGTYGYTF. CDR3 bases: TGTGCCAGCTTAGTATCCGGACAGGGCACCTATGGCTACACCTTC.

The V call is TRBV19, the J call TRBJ1-4, with D possibly being TRBD1 (6 bases). The ends were cut back, 1 base at V and 5 bases at J, with 11 bases in the middle. This CDR3 is 15 amino acids long. The germline gives CDR1 LNHDA, CDR2 SQIVND (reference sequence). This CDR3 reads CASSIVEGVNEKLFF. The CDR3 bases are TGTGCCAGTAGTATAGTCGAGGGGGTGAATGAAAAACTGTTTTTT.

This chain uses TRBV7-9 with TRBJ1-1; TRBD1 matches at 7 bases. Germline V gives CDR1 SEHNR, CDR2 FQNEAQ (reference sequence). V dropped 0 bases and J dropped 0; count of bases not matched to a gene: 4. The CDR3 sequence is 16 residues long. The CDR3 loop is CASSLALTGLNTEAFF. The CDR3 DNA follows: TGTGCCAGCAGCTTAGCTTTGACAGGGCTGAACACTGAAGCTTTCTTT.

The chain couples TRBV7-9 to TRBJ1-1; 9 bases are a match to TRBD1. Trimming cost V 0 bases and J 7 bases; bases outside gene matches: 3. This CDR3 has 14 amino acids. From germline, CDR1 is SEHNR and CDR2 FQNEAQ (reference sequence). CDR3 DNA sequence: TGTGCCAGCAGCTTAGCGGACAGGGGAAATGAAGCTTTCTTT. This codes for CASSLADRGNEAFF.

The rearrangement uses TRBV2 and TRBJ2-7; TRBD2 matches at 11 bases. CDR1 and CDR2 from the germline V gene are SNHLY and FYNNEI. Losses at the gene ends were 6 bases for V and 2 bases for J; bases not matched to a gene: 6. The CDR3 contains 15 residues. The CDR3 is CASSDTSGGPYEQYF. CDR3 nucleotides: TGTGCCAGCAGCGATACTAGCGGGGGACCCTACGAGCAGTACTTC.

J is TRBJ1-3 and V is TRBV10-3; TRBD1 aligns across 7 bases. This CDR3 is 16 amino acids long. The germline CDR1 and CDR2 sequences are ENHRY and SYGVKD. With 5 bases clipped from V and 2 bases from J, the junction kept 9 bases outside the gene matches. CDR3 in amino acids: CAISPNGQATGNTIYF. Here the CDR3 DNA reads TGTGCCATCAGTCCTAACGGACAGGCCACTGGAAACACCATATATTTT.

This chain links TRBV19 with TRBJ1-2; perhaps TRBD1 as D (6 bases). V lost 5 bases and J 4 bases, leaving 17 bases between the germline ends. This CDR3 has 15 residues. Germline V CDR1 and CDR2: LNHDA, SQIVND (reference sequence). As DNA, the CDR3 is TGTGCCAGTAGTCCTAGGACAGACTTAGGCTATGGCTACACCTTC. Encoded protein: CASSPRTDLGYGYTF.

The chain employs TRBV5-1 and TRBJ2-5; 7 positions match TRBD1. After removal of 1 base from V and 3 bases from J, the junction contained 6 bases not matched to a gene. The CDR3 has 15 residues. The germline V gene encodes CDR1 SGHRS and CDR2 YFSETQ. The CDR3 DNA reads as TGCGCCAGCAGCTTGACCGGTGGGACAGAAGAGACCCAGTACTTC. Translation gives CASSLTGGTEETQYF.

This chain links TRBV28 with TRBJ1-5, with 7 positions matching TRBD1. This CDR3 has 14 amino acids. Per the germline V gene, CDR1 is MDHEN and CDR2 is SYDVKM. Trimming cost V 3 bases and J 6 bases; bases outside gene matches: 5. The CDR3 region is CASSFPGGFQPQHF. CDR3 coding DNA: TGTGCCAGCAGTTTTCCAGGGGGTTTTCAGCCCCAGCATTTT.

This clone was observed a handful of times. The CDR3 reads CASSSSTGGGYTF. CDR3 bases: TGTGCCAGCAGCTCATCGACAGGGGGTGGCTACACCTTC. The chain employs TRBV7-3 and TRBJ1-2; 9 bases are shared with TRBD1. After removal of 4 bases from V and 7 bases from J, the junction contained 4 bases not matched to a gene. Per the germline V gene, CDR1 is SGHTA and CDR2 is FQGTGA. This CDR3 has 13 amino acids.

The chain uses TRBV10-3 and TRBJ2-2; D is possibly TRBD2 (6 bases). Trimming removed 2 bases from V and 6 bases from J, with 13 bases in between. The germline V gene has CDR1 ENHRY and CDR2 SYGVKD. This CDR3 region has 15 residues. CDR3 sequence (DNA): TGTGCCATCAGTGAGATCGCGGGGCCCGCCGGGGAGCTGTTTTTT. This translates into CAISEIAGPAGELFF.